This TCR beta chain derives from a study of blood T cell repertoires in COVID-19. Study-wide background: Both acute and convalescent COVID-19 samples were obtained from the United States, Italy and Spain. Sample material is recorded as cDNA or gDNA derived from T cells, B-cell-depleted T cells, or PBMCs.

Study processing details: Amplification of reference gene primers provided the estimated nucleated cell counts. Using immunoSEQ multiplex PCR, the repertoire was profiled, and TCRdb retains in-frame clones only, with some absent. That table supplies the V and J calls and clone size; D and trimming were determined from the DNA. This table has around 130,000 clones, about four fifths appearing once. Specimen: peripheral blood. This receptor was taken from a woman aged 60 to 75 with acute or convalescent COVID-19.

DNA for the CDR3: TGTGCCAGCAGCGCCTCTAGTGGAGGCACAGATACGCAGTATTTT. Translated, it gives CASSASSGGTDTQYF. V usage is TRBV9 and J usage is TRBJ2-3; no definite D call. The V end lost 3 bases, the J end lost 1 base, and 12 bases lay between the germline ends. This CDR3 region has 15 residues. Germline V gives CDR1 SGDLS, CDR2 YYNGEE.